One sample yielded the 27 T cell receptor beta chains listed below, sequenced in a study of cytomegalovirus exposure and HLA in healthy donors. Primers: 60 Vbeta forward and 13 Jbeta reverse. Profiling relied on immunoSEQ multiplex PCR, and the TCRdb table lists in-frame clones only, not all of them. Of 150,000 to 200,000 clones listed, 75% to 90% are singletons. The sequenced material came from PBMCs. These receptors originate from a man younger than 30 in good health and CMV-seropositive.

The chain uses TRBV7-2 and TRBJ2-3; a possible D gene is TRBD2 (6 bases). V lost 1 base and J 4 bases, leaving 15 bases between the germline ends. The germline gives CDR1 SGHTA, CDR2 FQGNSA. The CDR3 loop spans 16 amino acids. The CDR3 DNA reads TGTGCCAGCAGCTTAGGTTACGGGGGAGAAGCAGATACGCAGTATTTT. Translation: CASSLGYGGEADTQYF.

The chain couples TRBV25-1 to TRBJ2-4, with 7 bases aligning to TRBD2. CDR3 length equals 14 residues. The J segment lost 5 bases and the V segment lost 4 bases, leaving 5 bases of the junction unmatched. CDR1 is MGHDK and CDR2 is SYGVNS in the germline V gene. The CDR3 DNA reads TGTGCCAGCAGTGTTGGGGGGAGGGAAAACATTCAGTACTTC. Translated: CASSVGGRENIQYF.

V is TRBV5-6 and J is TRBJ2-3, with 7 bases aligning to TRBD2. Germline values: CDR1 SGHDT, CDR2 YYEEEE. The CDR3 consists of 15 residues. Trimming removed 3 bases from V and 3 bases from J; junction bases left unmatched: 7. CDR3 nucleotide sequence: TGTGCCAGCAGCTCCGGACTAGGTAGTACAGATACGCAGTATTTT. This sequence encodes CASSSGLGSTDTQYF.

The V gene is TRBV29-1, the J gene TRBJ1-2, with TRBD1 as a possible D gene (6 bases). With 5 bases removed from V and 8 bases from J, the gap between germline ends came to 12 bases. Germline CDR1 reads SQVTM; CDR2 reads ANQGSEA. The CDR3 spans 11 residues. Written as DNA, the CDR3 is TGCAGCGTTCCAGGGGAGGGCGGCTACACCTTC. Its translation: CSVPGEGGYTF.

This rearrangement joins TRBV15 to TRBJ1-6; the D gene is possibly TRBD1 (5 bases). CDR3 length equals 12 residues. Germline-derived CDR1 and CDR2 are LNHNV and YYDKDF (reference sequence). The germline V and J ends were trimmed by 5 bases and 11 bases, with 10 bases remaining between them. The CDR3 DNA is TGTGCCACCAGCGGCAGGGAAGCACCCCTCCACTTT. This codes for CATSGREAPLHF.

The count of this clone is one. V is TRBV7-3 and J is TRBJ1-2; D is unclear. Trimming took 0 bases from V and 6 from J, leaving 11 bases between them. The CDR3 is 14 residues long. CDR1 and CDR2 (germline): SGHTA, FQGTGA. The CDR3 coding sequence is TGTGCCAGCAGCTTAACAGTCGGCGGAGATGGCTACACCTTC. It yields the protein CASSLTVGGDGYTF.

The CDR3 DNA sequence: TGTGCCAGCACCCCTCCCCTTATCGCCAAAAACATTCAGTACTTC. Protein product: CASTPPLIAKNIQYF. The V gene is TRBV27, the J gene TRBJ2-4, with no clear D. Between the trimmed V and J ends, which lost 7 bases and 1 base, there was a span of 14 bases. The germline V gene has CDR1 MNHEY and CDR2 SMNVEV (reference sequence). CDR3 length: 15 residues.

This clone was recorded once. The genes are TRBV7-9 and TRBJ2-7, with D possibly TRBD2 on 6 matching bases. Looked up from germline, CDR1 is SEHNR and CDR2 is FQNEAQ (reference sequence). The CDR3 totals 15 residues. The V and J ends lost 1 base and 0 bases respectively, with 10 bases between them. The DNA of the CDR3 is TGTGCCAGCAGCTTAGGTTGGGGGGACTCCTACGAGCAGTACTTC. Translation gives CASSLGWGDSYEQYF. Complete variable domain (other parts from reference TRBV7-9 and TRBJ2-7): DTGVSQNPRHKITKRGQNVTFRCDPISEHNRLYWYRQTLGQGPEFLTYFQNEAQLEKSRLLSDRFSAERPKGSFSTLEIQRTEQGDSAMYLCASSLGWGDSYEQYFGPGTRLTVT.

The CDR3 DNA sequence: TGCGCCAGCAGCTTGGGACAGGGTCCCTACGAGCAGTACTTC. Protein: CASSLGQGPYEQYF. The chain uses TRBV5-1 and TRBJ2-5, with 7 bases lining up with TRBD1. The J call may be in error: the DNA end matches TRBJ2-7 better. The CDR3 has 14 residues. Germline V gene sequence: CDR1 SGHRS, CDR2 YFSETQ.

This chain links TRBV18 with TRBJ2-3; TRBD2 might be the D (5 bases). The CDR3 sequence is 15 residues long. The V end lost 3 bases, the J end lost 6 bases, and 16 bases lay between the germline ends. CDR1 and CDR2 from the germline V gene are KGHSH and LQKENI. CDR3 coding DNA: TGTGCCAGCTCACCTCTATCCGGGTCTAGCGATACGCAGTATTTT. Translating it yields CASSPLSGSSDTQYF.

The chain carries TRBV5-1 and TRBJ1-1, with D maybe TRBD1 (5 bases). Germline CDR1 reads SGHRS; CDR2 reads YFSETQ. There are 14 residues in the CDR3. Trimming removed 4 bases at V and 0 bases at J, with 10 bases between. CDR3 sequence: CASSPDSMNTEAFF. The CDR3 nucleotides read TGCGCCAGCAGCCCCGACAGTATGAACACTGAAGCTTTCTTT.

This rearrangement joins TRBV7-9 to TRBJ2-3; a possible D gene is TRBD1 (6 bases). The CDR3 extends over 15 amino acids. The germline V gene has CDR1 SEHNR and CDR2 FQNEAQ (reference sequence). The V and J ends lost 4 bases and 2 bases respectively, with 13 bases between them. In DNA form, the CDR3 reads TGTGCCAGCAGCTCCCCCGGGACAACCACAGATACGCAGTATTTT. Translation: CASSSPGTTTDTQYF.

This chain uses TRBV2 with TRBJ2-3, with D perhaps TRBD1 (6 bases). Germline V gene data show CDR1 as SNHLY and CDR2 as FYNNEI. The CDR3 is 17 residues long. V lost 6 bases and J 3 bases, leaving 22 bases between the germline ends. CDR3 sequence (DNA): TGTGCCAGCAGGTCGATGGGCAGGGGCGTTTCGACAGATACGCAGTATTTT. Translating it yields CASRSMGRGVSTDTQYF.

V is TRBV2 and J is TRBJ2-6, with 11 bases identical to TRBD1. CDR1 SNHLY and CDR2 FYNNEI come from the germline V gene. The CDR3 has 15 residues. J gave up 4 bases and V 10 bases, and 6 bases lay outside the gene matches. The CDR3 coding sequence is TGTGCCACCGGACAGGGGGCGGACGGGGCCAACGTCCTGACTTTC. Encoded protein: CATGQGADGANVLTF.

The chain employs TRBV30 and TRBJ2-5; the D is unclear. With the DNA end fitting TRBJ2-7 better, the J assignment may be wrong. CDR3 length: 15 amino acids. Germline CDR1 reads GTSNPN; CDR2 reads SVGIG (reference sequence). The CDR3 here is CAWSAEIFVTYEQYF. In DNA, the CDR3 is TGTGCCTGGAGTGCTGAGATATTCGTTACCTACGAGCAGTACTTC.

This chain joins TRBV9 and TRBJ2-7; 10 bases are shared with TRBD1. CDR1 is SGDLS and CDR2 is YYNGEE in the germline V gene. This CDR3 comprises 16 residues. V shed 5 bases, J shed 5 bases, and the junction held 13 bases outside the gene matches. In DNA, the CDR3 is TGTGCCAGCAGTCCTCTCCGGGACAGGGGTTGGGACGAGCAGTACTTC. Its translation is CASSPLRDRGWDEQYF.

Here the CDR3 DNA reads TGTGCCAGCAGCCAAGATTGGGCTAGCGGGGGGGCCCGATTCTACGAGCAGTACTTC. It is translated as CASSQDWASGGARFYEQYF. V gene TRBV14 combines with J gene TRBJ2-7; TRBD2 agrees at 12 bases. The CDR3 is 19 residues long. The V and J ends lost 0 bases and 3 bases, in that order; junction bases with no gene match: 12. Germline V lookup: CDR1 SGHDN, CDR2 FVKESK.

This chain joins TRBV7-9 and TRBJ2-2; 9 bases are shared with TRBD1. J was trimmed by 4 bases and V by 2 bases; bases with no gene match: 5. Germline values: CDR1 SEHNR, CDR2 FQNEAQ (reference sequence). This CDR3 contains 16 residues. The CDR3 DNA is TGTGCCAGCAGCTTACGAGGGACAGGGATCACCGGGGAGCTGTTTTTT. Translated, it gives CASSLRGTGITGELFF.

V is TRBV2 and J is TRBJ1-6; TRBD1 agrees at 9 bases. After removal of 5 bases from V and 7 bases from J, the junction contained 3 bases not matched to a gene. The CDR3 consists of 14 residues. Germline CDR1 is SNHLY and CDR2 is FYNNEI. The CDR3 nucleotides read TGTGCCAGCAGTTCCGACAGGGGGAATTCACCCCTCCACTTT. It yields the protein CASSSDRGNSPLHF.

There are a few counts of this clone. V and J are TRBV6-1 and TRBJ1-6, with D perhaps TRBD1 (6 bases). The CDR3 spans 14 residues. CDR1 MNHNS and CDR2 SASEGT come from the germline V gene. V was shortened by 5 bases and J by 8 bases, with 13 bases between the two germline ends. CDR3 bases: TGTGCCAGCAGTAAACAGGGAAGAGATTCACCCCTCCACTTT. Translated, it gives CASSKQGRDSPLHF.

V and J are TRBV6-6 and TRBJ1-1, with TRBD1 identical over 9 bases. The V segment lost 0 bases and the J segment 4 bases; nucleotides outside the gene matches: 3. Germline CDR1 and CDR2: MNHNY and SVGAGI (reference sequence). The CDR3 extends over 15 amino acids. The CDR3 region has the DNA TGTGCCAGCAGTTACTCTCGGACAGGGGCCACTGAAGCTTTCTTT. As protein: CASSYSRTGATEAFF.

This sequence joins TRBV18 and TRBJ1-5; D is unclear. Trimming took off 6 bases at V and 4 bases at J, with 13 bases between the two ends. This CDR3 is built from 14 residues. Germline values: CDR1 KGHSH, CDR2 LQKENI. The CDR3: CASSRGGENQPQHF. The CDR3 DNA follows: TGTGCCAGCTCCCGTGGCGGGGAAAATCAGCCCCAGCATTTT. The whole variable domain, remainder taken from reference TRBV18 and TRBJ1-5, is NAGVMQNPRHLVRRRGQEARLRCSPMKGHSHVYWYRQLPEEGLKFMVYLQKENIIDESGMPKERFSAEFPKEGPSILRIQQVVRGDSAAYFCASSRGGENQPQHFGDGTRLSIL.

V gene TRBV5-4 combines with J gene TRBJ2-2; tentatively, D is TRBD2 (5 bases). Germline CDR1 SGHNT, CDR2 YYREEE (reference sequence). With 4 bases removed from V and 5 bases from J, the gap between germline ends came to 18 bases. The CDR3 consists of 16 residues. This CDR3 is CASSPGGAGGTGELFF. The CDR3 DNA is TGTGCCAGCAGCCCAGGAGGTGCAGGAGGAACCGGGGAGCTGTTTTTT.

This rearrangement joins TRBV6-1 to TRBJ2-2, with 8 nucleotides matching TRBD2. The length of the CDR3 is 15 residues. V lost 8 bases, J lost 4 bases, and 9 bases stayed unmatched. Germline loops: CDR1 MNHNS, CDR2 SASEGT. The CDR3 DNA is TGTGCCAGCCGAAGCGGGGGCCCGGGCACCGGGGAGCTGTTTTTT. Encoded protein: CASRSGGPGTGELFF.

The table lists this clone with a few counts. CDR3 sequence: CASSPPRASGNTIYF. CDR3 nucleotide sequence: TGTGCCAGCAGTCCCCCCAGGGCCTCTGGAAACACCATATATTTT. The chain links TRBV28 to TRBJ1-3; TRBD1 might be the D (5 bases). Trimming took off 5 bases at V and 0 bases at J, with 11 bases between the two ends. The CDR3 sequence is 15 residues long. CDR1 is MDHEN and CDR2 is SYDVKM in the germline V gene.

The chain combines TRBV27 with TRBJ1-3; D is ambiguous. The germline V gene encodes CDR1 MNHEY and CDR2 SMNVEV (reference sequence). This CDR3 comprises 16 residues. Deletions cut 2 bases from V and 0 bases from J, with 11 bases between. This chain's CDR3 is CASSLGGPSSGNTIYF. The CDR3 DNA sequence: TGTGCCAGCAGTTTAGGAGGACCCAGCTCTGGAAACACCATATATTTT.

This chain links TRBV27 with TRBJ1-2; D is uncertain. The V gene lost 2 bases and the J gene lost 8 bases, with 15 bases spanning the gap. Germline CDR1 reads MNHEY; CDR2 reads SMNVEV (reference sequence). This CDR3 has 14 residues. As DNA, the CDR3 is TGTGCCAGCAGTTTAAGGGCGGGATTCTACGGCTACACCTTC. This sequence encodes CASSLRAGFYGYTF.